Following are 10 T cell receptor beta chains from one sample sequenced in a study of T cell responses to AZD1222 COVID-19 vaccine. Profiled with immunoSEQ multiplex PCR; TCRdb holds only in-frame clones, not every one. Of under 150,000 clones in the sample, 90% were seen once. The material was peripheral blood, obtained on day 0 of AZD1222 vaccination. The receptors here all came from an adult in good health.

The chain joins TRBV30 to TRBJ2-7; tentatively, D is TRBD1 (5 bases). Germline assignment: CDR1 GTSNPN and CDR2 SVGIG (reference sequence). The CDR3 has 11 residues. The ends were cut back, 2 bases at V and 3 bases at J, with 5 bases in the middle. CDR3 in DNA: TGTGCCTGGAGTAGGGGCTACGAGCAGTACTTC. Its protein is CAWSRGYEQYF. Variable domain in full (rest from reference TRBV30 and TRBJ2-7): SQTIHQWPATLVQPVGSPLSLECTVEGTSNPNLYWYRQAAGRGLQLLFYSVGIGQISSEVPQNLSASRPQDRQFILSSKKLLLSDSGFYLCAWSRGYEQYFGPGTRLTVT.

The gene calls are TRBV2 and TRBJ1-2, with 8 bases that match TRBD1. J gave up 4 bases and V 4 bases, and 5 bases lay outside the gene matches. Germline values: CDR1 SNHLY, CDR2 FYNNEI. The CDR3 contains 14 residues. CDR3 in amino acids: CASSGRGRSYGYTF. CDR3 nucleotides: TGTGCCAGCAGTGGCAGGGGGCGAAGCTATGGCTACACCTTC. The full variable domain, with the rest looked up from reference TRBV2 and TRBJ1-2, is EPEVTQTPSHQVTQMGQEVILRCVPISNHLYFYWYRQILGQKVEFLVSFYNNEISEKSEIFDDQFSVERPDGSNFTLKIRSTKLEDSAMYFCASSGRGRSYGYTFGSGTRLTVV.

The rearrangement joins TRBV7-2 to TRBJ1-2, with D maybe TRBD1 (6 bases). V was cut by 5 bases and J by 3 bases, with 16 bases left in between. CDR1 and CDR2 from the germline V gene are SGHTA and FQGNSA. This CDR3 is built from 15 residues. CDR3 DNA: TGTGCCAGCAGCCCCTTTCCAGGGGCCGACTATGGCTACACCTTC. Encoded protein: CASSPFPGADYGYTF.

This chain connects TRBV12-2 to TRBJ1-3; the table's D gene call, TRBD1, was not cross checked with the DNA. TRBV12-2 is recorded as a pseudogene. The CDR3 extends over 13 amino acids. CDR3 amino acids: CASRRTNGNTIYF. As DNA, the CDR3 is TGTGCAAGTCGGAGGACAAACGGAAACACCATATATTTT.

The chain couples TRBV10-3 to TRBJ2-1, with TRBD2 matching over 11 bases. Looked up from germline, CDR1 is ENHRY and CDR2 is SYGVKD. J gave up 0 bases and V 0 bases, and 1 base lay outside the gene matches. CDR3 size: 17 residues. CDR3 residues: CAISESTSGVSYNEQFF. The CDR3 bases are TGTGCCATCAGTGAGTCGACTAGCGGGGTCTCCTACAATGAGCAGTTCTTC.

The genes are TRBV5-1 and TRBJ2-3, with TRBD2 matching over 11 bases. With V trimmed by 5 bases and J by 2 bases, 4 bases remained unmatched. CDR1 is SGHRS and CDR2 is YFSETQ in the germline V gene. CDR3 length: 15 amino acids. The CDR3 reads CASRGGLADTDTQYF. CDR3 sequence (DNA): TGCGCCAGCAGGGGGGGACTAGCGGACACAGATACGCAGTATTTT.

This clone was counted a single time. The chain links TRBV11-3 to TRBJ1-1; D is uncertain. Germline CDR1 and CDR2: SGHNT and YENEEA. The CDR3 has 13 residues. The V end lost 1 base, the J end lost 8 bases, and 11 bases lay between the germline ends. This chain's CDR3 is CASSLGSGREAFF. CDR3 DNA: TGTGCCAGCAGCTTAGGGTCCGGGAGGGAAGCTTTCTTT.

The chain recombines TRBV4-3 with TRBJ1-1, with 7 positions matching TRBD1. This CDR3 spans 15 amino acids. Unmatched junction bases numbered 2, after V lost 1 base and J lost 0 bases. The V gene's germline CDR1 is LGHNA and CDR2 YSLEER. The CDR3 DNA reads as TGCGCCAGCAGCCAAGGGGACAGACTGAACACTGAAGCTTTCTTT. Translation gives CASSQGDRLNTEAFF.

This clone was recorded only once. The chain couples TRBV25-1 to TRBJ1-1; possible D gene TRBD1, 5 bases. CDR1 MGHDK and CDR2 SYGVNS come from the germline V gene. The CDR3 runs 15 residues. The germline V and J ends were trimmed by 3 bases and 0 bases, with 11 bases remaining between them. CDR3 DNA sequence: TGTGCCAGCAGTGACTCCAGGGTGCTGAACACTGAAGCTTTCTTT. It yields the protein CASSDSRVLNTEAFF.

V and J are TRBV13 and TRBJ1-5, with a possible D match to TRBD1 (6 bases). V lost 0 bases and J lost 3, with 12 bases in between. The CDR3 totals 16 residues. Germline CDR1 reads PRHDT; CDR2 reads FYEKMQ (reference sequence). This CDR3 reads CASSLGLDRNNQPQHF. The DNA of the CDR3 is TGTGCCAGCAGCTTAGGCCTTGACAGGAACAATCAGCCCCAGCATTTT.